This is a list of T cell receptor beta chains from one sample in a study of cytomegalovirus exposure and HLA in healthy donors. Some clones are missing from TCRdb's copy, which holds only in-frame ones; the method was immunoSEQ multiplex PCR. The data hold 150,000 to 200,000 clones, with approximately 82% observed a single time. Input material: PBMCs. These TCRs come from a male donor in good health and CMV-seronegative. The CDR3 runs from the conserved cysteine through the conserved F or W. Each record gives: V gene, CDR3 length, clone size, J gene, D gene, CDR3 DNA, CDR3 protein. D genes are given only for firm matches. Some rows mark clone size as missing; the rest say once, few, many or name a class of expanded clone.

v_gene: TRBV7-2; len: 14; abundance: .; j_gene: TRBJ2-3; d_gene: TRBD2; CDR3nt: TGTGCCAGCAGCTCGGGACTAACCACAGATACGCAGTATTTT; CDR3aa: CASSSGLTTDTQYF
v_gene: TRBV4-1; len: 15; abundance: few; j_gene: TRBJ1-5; d_gene: .; CDR3nt: TGCGCCAGCAGCCAAGTCTTTCCGGGGGGTCAGCCCCAGCATTTT; CDR3aa: CASSQVFPGGQPQHF
v_gene: TRBV6-5; len: 13; abundance: .; j_gene: TRBJ1-2; d_gene: TRBD1; CDR3nt: TGTGCCAGCAGCCGGGACAGAAACTATGGCTACACCTTC; CDR3aa: CASSRDRNYGYTF
v_gene: TRBV9; len: 13; abundance: .; j_gene: TRBJ2-7; d_gene: .; CDR3nt: TGTGCCAGCTCACTTGGGGTCGGGGACGAGCAGTACTTC; CDR3aa: CASSLGVGDEQYF
v_gene: TRBV27; len: 16; abundance: .; j_gene: TRBJ2-1; d_gene: TRBD1; CDR3nt: TGTGCCAGCAGTCCTACTGGGACAGGGGGCGGGAATGAGCAGTTCTTC; CDR3aa: CASSPTGTGGGNEQFF
v_gene: TRBV5-4; len: 15; abundance: once; j_gene: TRBJ2-1; d_gene: TRBD1; CDR3nt: TGTGCCAGCAGCTTGATGGACAGGGATGACAATGAGCAGTTCTTC; CDR3aa: CASSLMDRDDNEQFF
v_gene: TRBV19; len: 13; abundance: .; j_gene: TRBJ1-6; d_gene: TRBD1; CDR3nt: TGTGCCAGTCGTGGGACAGGTCAATCACCCCTCCACTTT; CDR3aa: CASRGTGQSPLHF
v_gene: TRBV2; len: 14; abundance: .; j_gene: TRBJ1-5; d_gene: .; CDR3nt: TGTGCCAGCAGTGGACACCTTAGCAATCAGCCCCAGCATTTT; CDR3aa: CASSGHLSNQPQHF
v_gene: TRBV27; len: 14; abundance: .; j_gene: TRBJ2-7; d_gene: .; CDR3nt: TGTGCCAGCAGTTGGGCAGGTACAACCTACGAGCAGTACTTC; CDR3aa: CASSWAGTTYEQYF
v_gene: TRBV27; len: 13; abundance: .; j_gene: TRBJ1-1; d_gene: .; CDR3nt: TGTGCCAGCATCTCAGGGATGAACACTGAAGCTTTCTTT; CDR3aa: CASISGMNTEAFF
v_gene: TRBV11-2; len: 14; abundance: .; j_gene: TRBJ1-5; d_gene: .; CDR3nt: TGTGCCAGCAGCTTAGAGCGCTCGGGTCAGCCCCAGCATTTT; CDR3aa: CASSLERSGQPQHF
v_gene: TRBV6-1; len: 15; abundance: .; j_gene: TRBJ2-1; d_gene: .; CDR3nt: TGTGCCAGCAGTGCAGGGGGGATCTCCTACAATGAGCAGTTCTTC; CDR3aa: CASSAGGISYNEQFF
v_gene: TRBV11-2; len: 11; abundance: .; j_gene: TRBJ2-7; d_gene: .; CDR3nt: TGTGCCAGCAGCCCGAGTTACGAGCAGTACTTC; CDR3aa: CASSPSYEQYF
v_gene: TRBV7-6; len: 12; abundance: .; j_gene: TRBJ2-5; d_gene: .; CDR3nt: TGTGCCAGCAGCTTAGCCGAAGAGACCCAGTACTTC; CDR3aa: CASSLAEETQYF
v_gene: TRBV7-2; len: 13; abundance: .; j_gene: TRBJ1-1; d_gene: .; CDR3nt: TGTGCCAGCAGCCCCCAGGCCAACACTGAAGCTTTCTTT; CDR3aa: CASSPQANTEAFF
v_gene: TRBV6-4; len: 15; abundance: .; j_gene: TRBJ2-1; d_gene: TRBD2; CDR3nt: TGTGCCAGCAGTGACTCTAGCGGGAGCTACAATGAGCAGTTCTTC; CDR3aa: CASSDSSGSYNEQFF
v_gene: TRBV4-1; len: 16; abundance: .; j_gene: TRBJ2-1; d_gene: TRBD2; CDR3nt: TGCGCCAGCAGCCAAAGTGGACTAGTAGGTGTCGATGAGCAGTTCTTC; CDR3aa: CASSQSGLVGVDEQFF
v_gene: TRBV7-9; len: 15; abundance: .; j_gene: TRBJ2-2; d_gene: TRBD2; CDR3nt: TGTGCCAGCAGCTTCGCGGGGGTAAAAACCGGGGAGCTGTTTTTT; CDR3aa: CASSFAGVKTGELFF
v_gene: TRBV19; len: 17; abundance: .; j_gene: TRBJ1-6; d_gene: .; CDR3nt: TGTGCCAGTAGACCTAGCTCTTTCGGGCTGACTAATTCACCCCTCCACTTT; CDR3aa: CASRPSSFGLTNSPLHF
v_gene: TRBV5-1; len: 17; abundance: once; j_gene: TRBJ2-3; d_gene: TRBD1; CDR3nt: TGCGCCAGCAGCTTGGGGGCAACCGGGACAGCCCCAGATACGCAGTATTTT; CDR3aa: CASSLGATGTAPDTQYF
v_gene: TRBV7-6; len: 15; abundance: .; j_gene: TRBJ2-3; d_gene: .; CDR3nt: TGTGCCAGCAGTCGCAGCGGAGGAGAGGGAGATACGCAGTATTTT; CDR3aa: CASSRSGGEGDTQYF
v_gene: TRBV6-6; len: 13; abundance: .; j_gene: TRBJ2-7; d_gene: .; CDR3nt: TGTGCCAGGGACCGCCCTCGTGAGGGCGAGCAGTACTTC; CDR3aa: CARDRPREGEQYF
v_gene: TRBV30; len: 12; abundance: .; j_gene: TRBJ2-7; d_gene: TRBD1; CDR3nt: TGTGCCTGGGTGGGACAGGGAAACGAGCAGTACTTC; CDR3aa: CAWVGQGNEQYF
v_gene: TRBV6-6; len: 15; abundance: .; j_gene: TRBJ2-5; d_gene: TRBD1; CDR3nt: TGTGCCAGCAGTTACCGACAGGGGAGAAGGGAGACCCAGTACTTC; CDR3aa: CASSYRQGRRETQYF
v_gene: TRBV14; len: 15; abundance: .; j_gene: TRBJ1-2; d_gene: TRBD1; CDR3nt: TGTGCCAGCAGCCAAGCGGGAACAGGGGCCTATGGCTACACCTTC; CDR3aa: CASSQAGTGAYGYTF
v_gene: TRBV7-8; len: 16; abundance: .; j_gene: TRBJ2-1; d_gene: TRBD2; CDR3nt: TGTGCCAGCAGCCCCAGGACTAGCGGGAGGGCCAATGAGCAGTTCTTC; CDR3aa: CASSPRTSGRANEQFF
v_gene: TRBV12-2; len: 13; abundance: .; j_gene: TRBJ2-7; d_gene: .; CDR3nt: TGTGCAAGTCGCCCAAGAGGCCGGCCCGAGCAGTACTTC; CDR3aa: CASRPRGRPEQYF
v_gene: TRBV5-4; len: 15; abundance: few; j_gene: TRBJ1-4; d_gene: .; CDR3nt: TGTGCCAGCAGCTTGTTAGACAGGCGGAATGAAAAACTGTTTTTT; CDR3aa: CASSLLDRRNEKLFF
v_gene: TRBV4-1; len: 16; abundance: few; j_gene: TRBJ2-7; d_gene: TRBD2; CDR3nt: TGCGCCAGCAGCCAAGATCCGGGACTAGCGAGTTACGAGCAGTACTTC; CDR3aa: CASSQDPGLASYEQYF
v_gene: TRBV9; len: 17; abundance: .; j_gene: TRBJ2-3; d_gene: .; CDR3nt: TGTGCCAGCAGCGGGCCCCCTGCGGGGGCCTACACAGATACGCAGTATTTT; CDR3aa: CASSGPPAGAYTDTQYF
v_gene: TRBV4-1; len: 15; abundance: .; j_gene: TRBJ2-1; d_gene: .; CDR3nt: TGCGCCAGCAGCCAAGATTCCCCGGGATACAATGAGCAGTTCTTC; CDR3aa: CASSQDSPGYNEQFF
v_gene: TRBV9; len: 13; abundance: .; j_gene: TRBJ2-7; d_gene: .; CDR3nt: TGTGCCAGCAGCGTAGTCCCGGGTTTCGAGCAGTACTTC; CDR3aa: CASSVVPGFEQYF
v_gene: TRBV6-6; len: 16; abundance: .; j_gene: TRBJ1-1; d_gene: .; CDR3nt: TGTGCCAGCAGTCCCCCGACGGGGGGAGGGAACACTGAAGCTTTCTTT; CDR3aa: CASSPPTGGGNTEAFF
v_gene: TRBV28; len: 11; abundance: .; j_gene: TRBJ1-2; d_gene: .; CDR3nt: TGTGCCAGCAGTTACACCTATGGCTACACCTTC; CDR3aa: CASSYTYGYTF
v_gene: TRBV6-1; len: 14; abundance: .; j_gene: TRBJ1-4; d_gene: TRBD1; CDR3nt: TGTGCCAGCAGTAGACAGGGAAGTAATGAAAAACTGTTTTTT; CDR3aa: CASSRQGSNEKLFF
v_gene: TRBV7-3; len: 14; abundance: .; j_gene: TRBJ2-3; d_gene: .; CDR3nt: TGTGCCAGCAGCCTGACAGGTGACACAGATACGCAGTATTTT; CDR3aa: CASSLTGDTDTQYF
v_gene: TRBV27; len: 15; abundance: .; j_gene: TRBJ1-2; d_gene: .; CDR3nt: TGTGCCAGCAGTGTAACAGGCCGGCCTAACTATGGCTACACCTTC; CDR3aa: CASSVTGRPNYGYTF
v_gene: TRBV7-9; len: 13; abundance: .; j_gene: TRBJ1-1; d_gene: .; CDR3nt: TGTGCCAGCAGCTCAACTGGACAGTTCGAAGCTTTCTTT; CDR3aa: CASSSTGQFEAFF
v_gene: TRBV6-5; len: 14; abundance: .; j_gene: TRBJ2-7; d_gene: .; CDR3nt: TGTGCCAGCAGTTACTCCCCGGGGGGCGACGAGCAGTACTTC; CDR3aa: CASSYSPGGDEQYF
v_gene: TRBV30; len: 14; abundance: .; j_gene: TRBJ2-2; d_gene: TRBD2; CDR3nt: TGTGCCTGGAGGCGGGAGCTGAACACCAGGGAGCTGTTTTTT; CDR3aa: CAWRRELNTRELFF
v_gene: TRBV27; len: 12; abundance: .; j_gene: TRBJ1-2; d_gene: TRBD1; CDR3nt: TGTGCCAGCAGGGGCAGGGGGCATGGCTACACCTTC; CDR3aa: CASRGRGHGYTF
v_gene: TRBV7-9; len: 12; abundance: .; j_gene: TRBJ1-6; d_gene: .; CDR3nt: TGTGCCAGCGCACATAATAATTCACCCCTCCACTTT; CDR3aa: CASAHNNSPLHF